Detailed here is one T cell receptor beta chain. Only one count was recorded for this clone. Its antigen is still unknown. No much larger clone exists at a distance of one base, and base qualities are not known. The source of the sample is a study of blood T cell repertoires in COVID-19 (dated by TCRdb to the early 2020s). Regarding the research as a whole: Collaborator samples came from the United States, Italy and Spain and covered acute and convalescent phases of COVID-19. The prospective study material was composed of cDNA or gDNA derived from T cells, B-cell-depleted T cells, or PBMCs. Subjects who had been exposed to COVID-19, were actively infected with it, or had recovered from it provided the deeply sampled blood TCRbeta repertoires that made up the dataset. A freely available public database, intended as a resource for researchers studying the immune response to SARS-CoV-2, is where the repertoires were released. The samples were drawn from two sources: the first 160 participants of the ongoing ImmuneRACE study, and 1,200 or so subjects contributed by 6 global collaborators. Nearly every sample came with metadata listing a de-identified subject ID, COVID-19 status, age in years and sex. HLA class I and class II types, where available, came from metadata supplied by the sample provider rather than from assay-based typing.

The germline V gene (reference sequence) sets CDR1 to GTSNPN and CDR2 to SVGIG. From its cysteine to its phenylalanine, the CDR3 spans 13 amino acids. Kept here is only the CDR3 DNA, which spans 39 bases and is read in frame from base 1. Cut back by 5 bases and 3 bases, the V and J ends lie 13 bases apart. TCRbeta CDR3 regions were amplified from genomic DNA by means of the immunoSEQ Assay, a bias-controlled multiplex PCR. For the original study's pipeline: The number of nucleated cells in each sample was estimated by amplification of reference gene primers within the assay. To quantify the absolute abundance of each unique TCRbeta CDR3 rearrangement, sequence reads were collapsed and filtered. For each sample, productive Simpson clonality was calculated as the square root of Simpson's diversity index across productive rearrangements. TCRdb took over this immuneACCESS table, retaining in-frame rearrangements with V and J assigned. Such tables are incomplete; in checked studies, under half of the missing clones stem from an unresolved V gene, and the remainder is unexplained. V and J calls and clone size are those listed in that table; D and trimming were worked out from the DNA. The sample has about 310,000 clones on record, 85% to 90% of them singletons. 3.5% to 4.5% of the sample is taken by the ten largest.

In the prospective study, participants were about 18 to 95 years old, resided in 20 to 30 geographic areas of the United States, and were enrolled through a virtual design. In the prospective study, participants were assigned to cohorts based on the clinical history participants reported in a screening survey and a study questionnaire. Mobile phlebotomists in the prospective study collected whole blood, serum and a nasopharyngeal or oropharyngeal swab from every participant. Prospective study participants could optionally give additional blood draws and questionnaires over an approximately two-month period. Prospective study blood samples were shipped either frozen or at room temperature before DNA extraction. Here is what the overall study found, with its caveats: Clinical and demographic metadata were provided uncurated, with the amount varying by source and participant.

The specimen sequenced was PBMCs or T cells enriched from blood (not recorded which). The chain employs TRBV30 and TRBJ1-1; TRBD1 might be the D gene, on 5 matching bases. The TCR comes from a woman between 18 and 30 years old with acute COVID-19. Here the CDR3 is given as CAWGGGSDTEAFF. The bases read TGTGCCTGGGGGGGTGGGAGTGACACTGAAGCTTTCTTT.